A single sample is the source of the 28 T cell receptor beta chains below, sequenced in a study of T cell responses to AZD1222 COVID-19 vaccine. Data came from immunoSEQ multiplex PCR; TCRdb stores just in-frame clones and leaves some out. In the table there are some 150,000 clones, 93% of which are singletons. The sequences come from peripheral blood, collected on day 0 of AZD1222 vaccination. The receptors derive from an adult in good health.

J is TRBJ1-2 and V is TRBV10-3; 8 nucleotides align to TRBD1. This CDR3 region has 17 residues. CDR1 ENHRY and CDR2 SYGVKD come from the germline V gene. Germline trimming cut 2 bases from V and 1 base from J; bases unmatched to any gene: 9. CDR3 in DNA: TGTGCCATCAGTGAGCGGGACAGGAATTTAGTTAACTATGGCTACACCTTC. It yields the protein CAISERDRNLVNYGYTF.

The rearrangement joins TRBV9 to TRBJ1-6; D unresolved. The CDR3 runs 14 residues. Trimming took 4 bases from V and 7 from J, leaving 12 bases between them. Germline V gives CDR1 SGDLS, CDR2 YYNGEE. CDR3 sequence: CASSFRRINSPLHF. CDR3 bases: TGTGCCAGCAGCTTTCGACGGATCAATTCACCCCTCCACTTT.

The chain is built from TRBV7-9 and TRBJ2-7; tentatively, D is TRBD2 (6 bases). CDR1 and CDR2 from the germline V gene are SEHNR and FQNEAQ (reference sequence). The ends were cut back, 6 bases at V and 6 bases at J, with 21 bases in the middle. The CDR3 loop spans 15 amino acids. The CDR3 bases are TGTGCCAGCAGTCCTGCATGGGGGGTGGGCTTCGAGCAGTACTTC. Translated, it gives CASSPAWGVGFEQYF. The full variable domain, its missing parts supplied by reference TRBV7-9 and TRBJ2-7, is DTGVSQNPRHKITKRGQNVTFRCDPISEHNRLYWYRQTLGQGPEFLTYFQNEAQLEKSRLLSDRFSAERPKGSFSTLEIQRTEQGDSAMYLCASSPAWGVGFEQYFGPGTRLTVT.

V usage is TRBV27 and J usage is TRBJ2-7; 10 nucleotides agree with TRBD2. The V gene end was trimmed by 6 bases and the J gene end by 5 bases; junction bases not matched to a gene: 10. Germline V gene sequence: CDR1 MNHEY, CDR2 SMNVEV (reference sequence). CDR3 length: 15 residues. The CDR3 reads CASSPRLAGAHEQYF. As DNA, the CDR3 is TGTGCCAGCAGCCCTCGGCTAGCGGGAGCCCACGAGCAGTACTTC.

The CDR3 here is CASSLRGGIRADTQYF. CDR3 sequence (DNA): TGTGCCAGCAGCTTAAGAGGAGGAATCAGGGCGGATACGCAGTATTTT. V usage is TRBV5-6 and J usage is TRBJ2-3; D is perhaps TRBD1 or TRBD2 (5 bases each). With 2 bases removed from V and 6 bases from J, the gap between germline ends came to 19 bases. CDR1 and CDR2 (germline): SGHDT, YYEEEE. CDR3 length equals 16 residues.

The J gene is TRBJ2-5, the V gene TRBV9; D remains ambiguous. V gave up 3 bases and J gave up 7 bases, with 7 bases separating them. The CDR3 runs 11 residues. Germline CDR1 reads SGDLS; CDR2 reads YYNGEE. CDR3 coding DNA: TGTGCCAGCAGCGACCACAGGACCCAGTACTTC. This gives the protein CASSDHRTQYF.

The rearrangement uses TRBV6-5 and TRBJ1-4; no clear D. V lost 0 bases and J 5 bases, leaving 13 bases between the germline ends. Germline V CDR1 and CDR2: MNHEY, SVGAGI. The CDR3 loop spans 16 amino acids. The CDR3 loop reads CASSYSGAGSNEKLFF. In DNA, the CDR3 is TGTGCCAGCAGTTACTCGGGTGCAGGATCGAATGAAAAACTGTTTTTT.

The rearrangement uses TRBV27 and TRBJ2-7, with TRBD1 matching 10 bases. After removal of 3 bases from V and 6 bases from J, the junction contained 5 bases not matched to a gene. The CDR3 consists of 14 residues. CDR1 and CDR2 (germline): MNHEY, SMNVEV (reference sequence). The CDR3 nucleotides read TGTGCCAGCAGTTTCGGGACAGGGGCCACCGAGCAGTACTTC. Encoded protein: CASSFGTGATEQYF.

CDR3 sequence: CASSGGIATNEKLFF. The CDR3 DNA is TGTGCCAGCAGTGGGGGGATCGCAACTAATGAAAAACTGTTTTTT. The chain links TRBV2 to TRBJ1-4; a weak D match, TRBD1 (5 bases). The V gene lost 4 bases and the J gene lost 0 bases, with 9 bases spanning the gap. The CDR3 spans 15 residues. Germline V gene data show CDR1 as SNHLY and CDR2 as FYNNEI.

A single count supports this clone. The CDR3 here is CASSVAGSGNTIYF. Here the CDR3 DNA reads TGTGCCAGCAGCGTTGCGGGATCTGGAAACACCATATATTTT. This sequence joins TRBV9 and TRBJ1-3; unclear D gene. Germline V CDR1 and CDR2: SGDLS, YYNGEE. V dropped 2 bases and J dropped 1 base, with 7 bases sitting between them. This CDR3 comprises 14 residues.

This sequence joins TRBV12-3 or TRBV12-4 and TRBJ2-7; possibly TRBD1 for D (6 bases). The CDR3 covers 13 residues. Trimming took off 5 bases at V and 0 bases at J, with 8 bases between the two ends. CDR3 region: CASSQGPSYEQYF. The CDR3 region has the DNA TGTGCCAGCAGTCAGGGGCCCTCCTACGAGCAGTACTTC.

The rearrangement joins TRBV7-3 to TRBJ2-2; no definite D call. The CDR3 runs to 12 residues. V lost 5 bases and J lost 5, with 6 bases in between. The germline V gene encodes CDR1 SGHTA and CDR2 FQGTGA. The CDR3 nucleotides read TGTGCCAGCAGCACATATACCGGGGAGCTGTTTTTT. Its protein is CASSTYTGELFF. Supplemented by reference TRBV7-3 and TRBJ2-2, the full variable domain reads GAGVSQTPSNKVTEKGKYVELRCDPISGHTALYWYRQSLGQGPEFLIYFQGTGAADDSGLPNDRFFAVRPEGSVSTLKIQRTERGDSAVYLCASSTYTGELFFGEGSRLTVL.

The chain's CDR3 is CASGRGTGTLEQYF. The CDR3 nucleotides read TGTGCCAGCGGTCGCGGGACAGGGACCTTAGAGCAGTACTTC. V usage is TRBV6-5 and J usage is TRBJ2-7; 9 bases match TRBD1. Trimming at V came to 8 bases and at J to 7 bases, leaving 12 bases not matched to a gene. The germline V gene has CDR1 MNHEY and CDR2 SVGAGI. This CDR3 spans 14 amino acids.

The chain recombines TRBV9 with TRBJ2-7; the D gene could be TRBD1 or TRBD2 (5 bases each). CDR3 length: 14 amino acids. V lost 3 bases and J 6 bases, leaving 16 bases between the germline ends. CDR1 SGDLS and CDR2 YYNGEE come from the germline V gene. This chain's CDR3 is CASSAGTRKSEQYF. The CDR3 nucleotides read TGTGCCAGCAGCGCCGGGACCCGGAAATCCGAGCAGTACTTC.

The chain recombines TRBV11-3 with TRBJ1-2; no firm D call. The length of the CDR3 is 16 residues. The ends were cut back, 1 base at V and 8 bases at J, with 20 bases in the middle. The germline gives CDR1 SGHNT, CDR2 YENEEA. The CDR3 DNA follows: TGTGCCAGCAGCTTAGGTCGGAGGGCGCCAAAGGGAGGCTACACCTTC. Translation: CASSLGRRAPKGGYTF.

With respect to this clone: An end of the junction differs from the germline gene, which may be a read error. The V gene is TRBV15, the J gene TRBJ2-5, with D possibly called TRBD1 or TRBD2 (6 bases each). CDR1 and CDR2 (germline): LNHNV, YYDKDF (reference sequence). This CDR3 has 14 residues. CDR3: CATSRETGRETQYF. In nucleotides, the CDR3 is TGTGCCACCAGCCGAGAAACAGGGAGGGAGACCCAGTACTTC.

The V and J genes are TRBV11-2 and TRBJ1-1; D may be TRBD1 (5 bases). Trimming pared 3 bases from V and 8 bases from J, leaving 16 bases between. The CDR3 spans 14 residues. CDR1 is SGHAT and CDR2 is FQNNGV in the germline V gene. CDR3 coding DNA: TGTGCCAGCAGCTTGGACACCGAGCGTGGAGAAGCTTTCTTT. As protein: CASSLDTERGEAFF.

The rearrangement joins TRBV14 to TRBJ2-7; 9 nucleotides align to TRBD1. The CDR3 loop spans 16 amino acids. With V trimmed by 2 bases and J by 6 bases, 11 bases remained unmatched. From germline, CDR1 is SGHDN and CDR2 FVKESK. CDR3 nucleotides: TGTGCCAGCAGCCAAACCCCCGGGACAGGGTCCCTCGAGCAGTACTTC. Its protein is CASSQTPGTGSLEQYF.

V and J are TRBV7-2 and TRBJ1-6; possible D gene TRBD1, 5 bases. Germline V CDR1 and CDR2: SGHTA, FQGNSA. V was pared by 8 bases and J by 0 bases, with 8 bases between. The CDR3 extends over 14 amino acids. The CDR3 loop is CASRGGSYNSPLHF. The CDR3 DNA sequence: TGTGCCAGCCGGGGGGGCTCCTATAATTCACCCCTCCACTTT.

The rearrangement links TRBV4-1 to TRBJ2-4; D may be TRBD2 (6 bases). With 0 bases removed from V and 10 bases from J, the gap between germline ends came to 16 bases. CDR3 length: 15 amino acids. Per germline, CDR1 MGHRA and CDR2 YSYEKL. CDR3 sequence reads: CASSQEDSGGQIQYF. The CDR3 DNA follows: TGCGCCAGCAGCCAAGAAGATAGCGGAGGCCAGATTCAGTACTTC.

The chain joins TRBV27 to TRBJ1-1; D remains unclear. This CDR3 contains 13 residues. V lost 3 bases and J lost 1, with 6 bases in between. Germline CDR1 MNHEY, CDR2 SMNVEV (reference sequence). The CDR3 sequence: CASSFEANTEAFF. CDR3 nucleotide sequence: TGTGCCAGCAGTTTTGAGGCGAACACTGAAGCTTTCTTT.

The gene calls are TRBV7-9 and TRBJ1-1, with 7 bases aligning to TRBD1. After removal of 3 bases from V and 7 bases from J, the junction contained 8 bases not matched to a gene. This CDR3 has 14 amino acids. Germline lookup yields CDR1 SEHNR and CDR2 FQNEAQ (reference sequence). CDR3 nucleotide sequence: TGTGCCAGCAGCTTTCAGGGGGAAGTGGGTGAAGCTTTCTTT. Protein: CASSFQGEVGEAFF.

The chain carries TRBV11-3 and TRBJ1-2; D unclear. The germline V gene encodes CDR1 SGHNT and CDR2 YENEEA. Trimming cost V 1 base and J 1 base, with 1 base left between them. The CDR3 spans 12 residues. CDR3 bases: TGTGCCAGCAGCTTAGGTAACTATGGCTACACCTTC. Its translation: CASSLGNYGYTF.

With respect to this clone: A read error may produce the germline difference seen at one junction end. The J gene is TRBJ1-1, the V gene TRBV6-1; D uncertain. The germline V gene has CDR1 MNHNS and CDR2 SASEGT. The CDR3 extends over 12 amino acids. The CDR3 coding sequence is TGTGCCAGCAGTGAAGCGGATATGCTTAACGTCTTT. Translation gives CASSEADMLNVF.

In DNA form, the CDR3 reads TGTGCCAGCAGCTCACTAGGTTACAATGAGCAGTTCTTC. Amino acid sequence: CASSSLGYNEQFF. The gene calls are TRBV9 and TRBJ2-1, with D possibly being TRBD2 (5 bases). Germline CDR1 SGDLS, CDR2 YYNGEE. V was trimmed by 4 bases and J by 4 bases, leaving 9 bases between them. The CDR3 loop spans 13 amino acids.

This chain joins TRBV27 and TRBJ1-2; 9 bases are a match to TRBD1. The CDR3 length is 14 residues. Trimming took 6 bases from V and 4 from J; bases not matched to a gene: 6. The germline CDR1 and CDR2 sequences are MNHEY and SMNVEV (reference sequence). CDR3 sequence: CASRGTGQAYGYTF. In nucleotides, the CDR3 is TGTGCCAGCAGGGGGACAGGGCAAGCCTATGGCTACACCTTC.

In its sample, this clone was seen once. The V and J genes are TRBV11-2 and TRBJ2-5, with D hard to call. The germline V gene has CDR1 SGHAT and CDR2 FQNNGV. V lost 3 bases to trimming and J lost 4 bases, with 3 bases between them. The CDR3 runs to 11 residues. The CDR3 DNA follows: TGTGCCAGCAGCTTCCTAGAGACCCAGTACTTC. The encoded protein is CASSFLETQYF.

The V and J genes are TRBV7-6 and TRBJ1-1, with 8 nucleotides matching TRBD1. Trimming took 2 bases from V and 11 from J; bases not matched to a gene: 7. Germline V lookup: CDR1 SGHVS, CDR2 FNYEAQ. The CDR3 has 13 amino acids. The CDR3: CASSLQGARDAFF. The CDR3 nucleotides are TGTGCCAGCAGCTTACAGGGGGCGCGGGATGCTTTCTTT.